This T cell receptor beta chain was profiled in a study of OX40 agonist ivuxolimab in advanced cancers. Background on the study: All patients had ivuxolimab intravenously every 2 weeks at 0.01 to 10 mg/kg. Study-level results: Partial responders at 0.1-3.0 mg/kg had among the lowest clonal expansion.

Trimming at V came to 3 bases and at J to 5 bases, leaving 6 bases not matched to a gene. From germline, CDR1 is SNHLY and CDR2 FYNNEI. The CDR3 is 14 amino acids. Only in-frame clones appear in the TCRdb table, and some are missing; sequencing was by immunoSEQ multiplex PCR. Of fewer than 85,000 clones listed, around 80% are singletons. Comment on this clone: Antigen unknown.

The chain couples TRBV2 to TRBJ2-7; TRBD1 matches at 8 bases. This TCR came from an adult with an advanced solid tumor such as melanoma, head and neck, liver or kidney cancer. The starting material was CD4+ or CD8+ T cells sorted from blood, obtained in a trial of the OX40 agonist ivuxolimab. The CDR3 DNA sequence: TGTGCCAGCAGTGAGAGGACAGGGTACAACGAGCAGTACTTC. Protein: CASSERTGYNEQYF.